The clone carrying this T cell receptor (beta chain) occurred many times. Antigen unknown. The sample's time point: newly diagnosed GD, antithyroid drugs for less than 3 months. The TCR library was prepared using RNA isolated from PBMCs. The authors built TCR beta libraries using iRepertoire HTBI primers and Arm-PCR of CDR3 regions. TCRdb fed the multiplex PCR reads into MiXCR, producing one record per CDR3 protein. The sample carries about 310,000 distinct CDR3 sequences, about 18% recorded once. This sample is drawn from a study of regulatory T cells in long-lasting Graves disease. Across the study: Antithyroid drug use was under 3 months in newly diagnosed Graves' patients. Regarding the study as a whole: The small sample size may have reduced accuracy.

Trimming stripped 0 bases from V and 0 bases from J, with 12 bases between. The CDR3 runs 15 residues. From germline, CDR1 is DFQATT and CDR2 SNEGSKA (reference sequence). This TCR was sampled from a female donor with Graves disease. This specimen was peripheral blood mononuclear cells (PBMCs), taken at new diagnosis, from a patient treated with antithyroid drugs. The genes are TRBV20-1 and TRBJ2-7, with a weak D call TRBD1 (6 bases). The CDR3 DNA reads as TGCAGTGCTAGAGAGACAGGTTCGAGCTCCTACGAGCAGTACTTC. Translating it yields CSARETGSSSYEQYF.